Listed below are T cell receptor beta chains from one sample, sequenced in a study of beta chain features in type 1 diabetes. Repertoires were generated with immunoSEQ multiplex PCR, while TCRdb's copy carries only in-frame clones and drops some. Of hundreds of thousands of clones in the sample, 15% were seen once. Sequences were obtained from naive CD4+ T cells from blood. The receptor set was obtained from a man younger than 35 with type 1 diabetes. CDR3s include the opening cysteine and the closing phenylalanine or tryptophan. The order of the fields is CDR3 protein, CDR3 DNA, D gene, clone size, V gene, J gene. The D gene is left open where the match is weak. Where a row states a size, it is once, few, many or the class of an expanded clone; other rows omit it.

CDR3: CASSLALRSDEQYF; DNA: TGTGCCAGCAGCTTAGCGCTCCGGTCCGACGAGCAGTACTTC; D: .; size: few; V: TRBV7-2; J: TRBJ2-7
CDR3: CASSLDPRQETQYF; DNA: TGTGCCAGCAGCTTGGATCCTCGGCAAGAGACCCAGTACTTC; D: .; size: .; V: TRBV5-4; J: TRBJ2-5
CDR3: CASSVVGSGSYNEQFF; DNA: TGTGCCAGCAGCGTAGTTGGGTCAGGCTCCTACAATGAGCAGTTCTTC; D: .; size: few; V: TRBV9; J: TRBJ2-1
CDR3: CASSQGRVTYGYTF; DNA: TGTGCCAGCAGCCAAGGAAGAGTAACCTATGGCTACACCTTC; D: .; size: few; V: TRBV14; J: TRBJ1-2
CDR3: CASIEGQGKEYTQYF; DNA: TGTGCCAGCATCGAGGGACAGGGAAAGGAATATACGCAGTATTTT; D: .; size: few; V: TRBV21-1; J: TRBJ2-3
CDR3: CASSANLAESYEQYF; DNA: TGTGCCAGCAGCGCTAATCTAGCGGAATCCTACGAGCAGTACTTC; D: TRBD2; size: .; V: TRBV7-2; J: TRBJ2-7
CDR3: CASSLLTGSQYF; DNA: TGTGCCAGCAGCCTCCTTACAGGGTCTCAATACTTC; D: .; size: .; V: TRBV6-6; J: TRBJ2-5
CDR3: CASSQDWTAYEQYF; DNA: TGTGCCAGCAGCCAAGACTGGACAGCCTACGAGCAGTACTTC; D: .; size: .; V: TRBV14; J: TRBJ2-7
CDR3: CASSPPVGTSGRETQYF; DNA: TGTGCCAGCTCACCACCGGTCGGGACTAGCGGGAGAGAGACCCAGTACTTC; D: TRBD2; size: .; V: TRBV18; J: TRBJ2-5
CDR3: CASSFWASGETQYF; DNA: TGTGCCAGCAGTTTCTGGGCTAGCGGAGAGACCCAGTACTTC; D: TRBD2; size: .; V: TRBV28; J: TRBJ2-5
CDR3: CASDRGQAKNIQYF; DNA: TGTGCCAGTGACAGGGGGCAAGCCAAAAACATTCAGTACTTC; D: TRBD1; size: few; V: TRBV19; J: TRBJ2-4
CDR3: CASSVKLDYGYTF; DNA: TGTGCCAGCAGTGTAAAACTTGACTACGGCTACACCTTC; D: .; size: few; V: TRBV27; J: TRBJ1-2
CDR3: CASSFPGGETQYF; DNA: TGCGCCAGCAGCTTCCCAGGCGGGGAGACCCAGTACTTC; D: .; size: few; V: TRBV5-1; J: TRBJ2-5
CDR3: CAISDSYNSPLHF; DNA: TGTGCCATCTCGGACAGCTATAATTCACCCCTCCACTTT; D: .; size: .; V: TRBV10-3; J: TRBJ1-6
CDR3: CASGQRDGDTQYF; DNA: TGTGCCAGCGGGCAGCGGGACGGAGATACGCAGTATTTT; D: TRBD2; size: .; V: TRBV7-2; J: TRBJ2-3
CDR3: CASSLLAGPQETQYF; DNA: TGCGCCAGCAGCTTGTTAGCGGGCCCCCAAGAGACCCAGTACTTC; D: TRBD2; size: .; V: TRBV5-1; J: TRBJ2-5
CDR3: CASSFRGNQPQHF; DNA: TGTGCCAGCAGCTTTCGGGGGAATCAGCCCCAGCATTTT; D: .; size: .; V: TRBV5-5; J: TRBJ1-5
CDR3: CASPPTSGSSSEQFF; DNA: TGTGCCAGCCCTCCGACTAGCGGGAGTAGTAGTGAGCAGTTCTTC; D: TRBD2; size: few; V: TRBV18; J: TRBJ2-1
CDR3: CASSQVEPGELFF; DNA: TGTGCCAGCAGCCAAGTAGAACCCGGGGAGCTGTTTTTT; D: .; size: few; V: TRBV14; J: TRBJ2-2
CDR3: CSVSTGPNQPQHF; DNA: TGCAGCGTTTCGACAGGCCCCAATCAGCCCCAGCATTTT; D: .; size: .; V: TRBV29-1; J: TRBJ1-5
CDR3: CASSYQGPRIEAFF; DNA: TGTGCCAGCAGTTATCAGGGGCCTAGGATTGAAGCTTTCTTT; D: .; size: few; V: TRBV6-6; J: TRBJ1-1
CDR3: CASSYGTALGYTF; DNA: TGTGCCAGCAGCTACGGGACAGCACTCGGCTACACCTTC; D: TRBD1; size: few; V: TRBV7-2; J: TRBJ1-2
CDR3: CASSPRDQNSPLHF; DNA: TGTGCCAGCTCACCCAGGGATCAGAATTCACCCCTCCACTTT; D: .; size: few; V: TRBV18; J: TRBJ1-6
CDR3: CAFDRESNTEAFF; DNA: TGTGCCTTTGACAGGGAGTCGAACACTGAAGCTTTCTTT; D: TRBD1; size: .; V: TRBV30; J: TRBJ1-1
CDR3: CASSLVVGTPPNEQFF; DNA: TGTGCCAGCAGCTTGGTGGTGGGGACTCCACCCAATGAGCAGTTCTTC; D: .; size: few; V: TRBV5-4; J: TRBJ2-1
CDR3: CSVVGGDETQYF; DNA: TGCAGCGTTGTGGGGGGGGATGAGACCCAGTACTTC; D: TRBD2; size: few; V: TRBV29-1; J: TRBJ2-5
CDR3: CAWNPTGKGYGYTF; DNA: TGTGCCTGGAACCCGACAGGGAAGGGATATGGCTACACCTTC; D: TRBD1; size: .; V: TRBV30; J: TRBJ1-2
CDR3: CAISEREDTGELFF; DNA: TGTGCCATCAGTGAAAGGGAGGACACCGGGGAGCTGTTTTTT; D: .; size: few; V: TRBV10-3; J: TRBJ2-2
CDR3: CASTSSSVQYNEQFF; DNA: TGTGCCAGCACCTCATCTAGCGTACAGTACAATGAGCAGTTCTTC; D: .; size: few; V: TRBV5-6; J: TRBJ2-1
CDR3: CASSLGGREQYF; DNA: TGTGCCAGCAGCTTGGGGGGAAGGGAGCAGTACTTC; D: .; size: few; V: TRBV7-6; J: TRBJ2-7
CDR3: CATSRDPGQGGKNIQYF; DNA: TGTGCCACCAGCAGAGATCCGGGACAGGGGGGCAAAAACATTCAGTACTTC; D: TRBD1; size: .; V: TRBV15; J: TRBJ2-4
CDR3: CASSHPTEQETQYF; DNA: TGTGCCAGCAGCCACCCGACGGAGCAAGAGACCCAGTACTTC; D: .; size: few; V: TRBV14; J: TRBJ2-5
CDR3: CASSVGTGGNTEAFF; DNA: TGTGCCAGCAGCGTAGGGACAGGGGGCAACACTGAAGCTTTCTTT; D: TRBD1; size: few; V: TRBV9; J: TRBJ1-1
CDR3: CASSQGLHNEQFF; DNA: TGCGCCAGCAGCCAGGGACTACATAATGAGCAGTTCTTC; D: TRBD2; size: .; V: TRBV5-1; J: TRBJ2-1
CDR3: CASSLAGDSQPQHF; DNA: TGCGCCAGCAGCTTGGCAGGGGATAGTCAGCCCCAGCATTTT; D: .; size: .; V: TRBV5-1; J: TRBJ1-5
CDR3: CASSLESTGAGANVLTF; DNA: TGTGCCAGCAGCTTAGAATCCACAGGGGCTGGGGCCAACGTCCTGACTTTC; D: TRBD1; size: .; V: TRBV7-2; J: TRBJ2-6
CDR3: CASSLDRDREGYTF; DNA: TGTGCCAGCAGCTTAGATCGGGACAGGGAAGGCTACACCTTC; D: TRBD1; size: .; V: TRBV11-2; J: TRBJ1-2
CDR3: CASSLETGLYEQYF; DNA: TGTGCCAGCAGCTTAGAGACAGGACTCTACGAGCAGTACTTC; D: .; size: .; V: TRBV11-2; J: TRBJ2-7
CDR3: CASSLRLRFEVSYEQYF; DNA: TGCGCCAGCAGCCTGAGATTGAGGTTTGAGGTCTCCTACGAGCAGTACTTC; D: .; size: .; V: TRBV5-1; J: TRBJ2-7
CDR3: CATSRDGQASSYEQYF; DNA: TGTGCCACCAGCAGAGATGGACAGGCCAGCTCCTACGAGCAGTACTTC; D: TRBD1; size: .; V: TRBV15; J: TRBJ2-7
CDR3: CSVDVTGVNEQFF; DNA: TGCAGCGTTGACGTGACAGGGGTCAATGAGCAGTTCTTC; D: TRBD1; size: few; V: TRBV29-1; J: TRBJ2-1